This T cell receptor beta chain was sequenced for a study of blood T cell repertoires in COVID-19. Study-level information: Specimens from acute and convalescent COVID-19 originated in the United States, Italy and Spain. In each case, the material was cDNA or gDNA derived from T cells, B-cell-depleted T cells, or PBMCs.

This clone was found once. Germline lookup yields CDR1 LNHDA and CDR2 SQIVND (reference sequence). V lost 7 bases and J 2 bases, leaving 8 bases between the germline ends. This CDR3 region has 12 residues. In the study's own analysis: Using reference gene primer amplification, nucleated cell counts were estimated. The protocol was immunoSEQ multiplex PCR, while the TCRdb copy is restricted to in-frame clones and leaves out a portion. D and trimming were read from the DNA, whereas the V and J calls and clone size are those reported in that table. The sample yields 15,000 or so clones, around 88% seen once.

Material: peripheral blood. This TCR came from a human donor in a cohort sampled during active COVID-19. J is TRBJ1-1 and V is TRBV19; maybe TRBD1 (5 bases). As DNA, the CDR3 is TGTGCCAGTACCTGGACAAACACTGAAGCTTTCTTT. This encodes CASTWTNTEAFF.